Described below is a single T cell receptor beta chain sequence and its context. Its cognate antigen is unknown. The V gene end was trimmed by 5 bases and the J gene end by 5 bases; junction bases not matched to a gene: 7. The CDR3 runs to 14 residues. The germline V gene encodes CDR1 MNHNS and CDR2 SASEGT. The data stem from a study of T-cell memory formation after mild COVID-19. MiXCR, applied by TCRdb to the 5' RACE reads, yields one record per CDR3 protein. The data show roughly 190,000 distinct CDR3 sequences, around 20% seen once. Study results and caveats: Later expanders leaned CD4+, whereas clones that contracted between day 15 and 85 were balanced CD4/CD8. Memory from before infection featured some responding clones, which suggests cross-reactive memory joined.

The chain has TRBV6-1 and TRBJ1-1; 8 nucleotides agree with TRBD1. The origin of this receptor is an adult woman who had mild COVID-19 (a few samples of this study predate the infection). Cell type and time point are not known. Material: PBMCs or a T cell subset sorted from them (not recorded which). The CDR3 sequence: CASSWTGTGTEAFF. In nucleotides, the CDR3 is TGTGCCAGCAGTTGGACAGGGACGGGGACTGAAGCTTTCTTT.